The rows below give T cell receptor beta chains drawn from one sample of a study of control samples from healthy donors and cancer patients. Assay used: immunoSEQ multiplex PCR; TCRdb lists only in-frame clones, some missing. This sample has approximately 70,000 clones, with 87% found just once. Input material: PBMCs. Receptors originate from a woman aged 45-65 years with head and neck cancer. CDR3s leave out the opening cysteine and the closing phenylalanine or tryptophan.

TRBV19 ASRAGGRTTNTEAF
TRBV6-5 ASSRGQNYEQY
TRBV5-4 ASSLGLVNEQF
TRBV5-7 ASSPDIPYEQY
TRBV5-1 ASSLRQGVTGELF
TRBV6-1 ASSAPTGRVNTEAF
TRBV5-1 ASSSGPVSYNEQF
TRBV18 ASSQDTGDSPLH
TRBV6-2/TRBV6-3 ASSYVIDTQY
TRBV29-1 SVATSGVGYEQY
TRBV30 AYDAPGGNIQY
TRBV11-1 ASSQGYGYT